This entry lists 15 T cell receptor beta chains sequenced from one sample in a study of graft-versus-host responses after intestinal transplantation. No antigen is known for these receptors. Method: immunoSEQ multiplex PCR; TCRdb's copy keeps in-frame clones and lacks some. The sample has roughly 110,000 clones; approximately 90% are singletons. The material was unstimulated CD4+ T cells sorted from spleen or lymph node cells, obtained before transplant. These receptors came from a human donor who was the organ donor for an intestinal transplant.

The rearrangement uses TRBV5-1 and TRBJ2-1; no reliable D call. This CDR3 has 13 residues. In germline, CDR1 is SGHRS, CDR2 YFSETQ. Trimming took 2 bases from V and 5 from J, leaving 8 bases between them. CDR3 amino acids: CASSFRPDNEQFF. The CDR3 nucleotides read TGCGCCAGCAGCTTTCGACCAGACAATGAGCAGTTCTTC.

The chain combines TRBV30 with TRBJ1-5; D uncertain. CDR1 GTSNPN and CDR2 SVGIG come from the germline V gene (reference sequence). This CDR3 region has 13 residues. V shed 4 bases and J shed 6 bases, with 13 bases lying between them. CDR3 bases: TGTGCCTGGACCCCTCGGGGTACTCAGCCCCAGCATTTT. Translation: CAWTPRGTQPQHF.

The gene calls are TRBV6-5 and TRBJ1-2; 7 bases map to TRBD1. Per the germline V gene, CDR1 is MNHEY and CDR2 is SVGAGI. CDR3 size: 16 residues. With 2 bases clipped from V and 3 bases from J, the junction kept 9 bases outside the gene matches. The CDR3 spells CASSYQTGTAYYGYTF. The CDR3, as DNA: TGTGCCAGCAGTTACCAGACCGGGACAGCCTACTATGGCTACACCTTC.

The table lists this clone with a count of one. In nucleotides, the CDR3 is TGCGCCAGCAGCTACATCGGGGACGAGCAGTACTTC. This sequence encodes CASSYIGDEQYF. The chain employs TRBV5-1 and TRBJ2-7, with D tentatively TRBD2 (5 bases). Between the trimmed V and J ends, which lost 3 bases and 5 bases, there was a span of 9 bases. CDR3 length equals 12 residues. Germline values: CDR1 SGHRS, CDR2 YFSETQ.

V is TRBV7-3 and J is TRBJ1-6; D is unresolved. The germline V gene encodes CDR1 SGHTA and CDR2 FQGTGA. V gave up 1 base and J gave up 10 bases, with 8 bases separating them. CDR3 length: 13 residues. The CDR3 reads CASSLKPGSPLHF. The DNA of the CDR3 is TGTGCCAGCAGCTTAAAGCCCGGCTCACCCCTCCACTTT.

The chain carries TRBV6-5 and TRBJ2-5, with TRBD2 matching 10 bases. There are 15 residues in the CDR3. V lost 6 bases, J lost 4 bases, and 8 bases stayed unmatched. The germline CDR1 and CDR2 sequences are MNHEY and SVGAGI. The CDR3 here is CASRPTGTSVETQYF. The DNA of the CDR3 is TGTGCCAGCAGACCCACCGGGACTAGCGTAGAGACCCAGTACTTC.

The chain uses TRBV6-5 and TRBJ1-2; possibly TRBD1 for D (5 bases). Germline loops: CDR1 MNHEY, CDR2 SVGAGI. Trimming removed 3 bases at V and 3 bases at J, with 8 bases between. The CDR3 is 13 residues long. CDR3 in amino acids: CASSYRGHYGYTF. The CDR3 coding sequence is TGTGCCAGCAGTTATCGGGGACACTATGGCTACACCTTC.

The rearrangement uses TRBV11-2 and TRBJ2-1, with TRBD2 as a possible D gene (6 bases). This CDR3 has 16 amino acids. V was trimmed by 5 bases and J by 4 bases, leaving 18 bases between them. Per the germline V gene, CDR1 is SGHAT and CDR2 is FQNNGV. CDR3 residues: CASSASWTTGYNEQFF. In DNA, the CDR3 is TGTGCCAGCAGCGCCTCCTGGACTACAGGATACAATGAGCAGTTCTTC.

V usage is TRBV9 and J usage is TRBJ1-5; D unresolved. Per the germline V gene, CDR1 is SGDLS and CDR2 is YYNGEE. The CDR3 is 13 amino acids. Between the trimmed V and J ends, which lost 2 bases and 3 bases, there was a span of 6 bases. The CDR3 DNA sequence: TGTGCCAGCAGCGTGATGCCCAATCAGCCCCAGCATTTT. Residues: CASSVMPNQPQHF.

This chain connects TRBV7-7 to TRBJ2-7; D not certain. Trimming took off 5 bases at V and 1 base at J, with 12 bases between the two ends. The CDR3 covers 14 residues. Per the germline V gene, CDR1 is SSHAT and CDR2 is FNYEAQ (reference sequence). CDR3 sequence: CASSPGLRSYEQYF. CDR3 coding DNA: TGTGCCAGCAGCCCGGGCTTGAGGTCCTACGAGCAGTACTTC. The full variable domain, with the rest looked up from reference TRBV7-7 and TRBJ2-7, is GAGVSQSPRYKVTKRGQDVTLRCDPISSHATLYWYQQALGQGPEFLTYFNYEAQPDKSGLPSDRFSAERPEGSISTLTIQRTEQRDSAMYRCASSPGLRSYEQYFGPGTRLTVT.

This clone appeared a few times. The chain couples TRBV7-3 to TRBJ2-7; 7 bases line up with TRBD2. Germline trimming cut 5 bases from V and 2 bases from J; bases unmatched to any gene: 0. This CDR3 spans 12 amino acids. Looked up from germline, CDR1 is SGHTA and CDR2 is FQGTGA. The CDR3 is CASSLAAYEQYF. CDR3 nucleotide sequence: TGTGCCAGCAGCCTAGCGGCCTACGAGCAGTACTTC.

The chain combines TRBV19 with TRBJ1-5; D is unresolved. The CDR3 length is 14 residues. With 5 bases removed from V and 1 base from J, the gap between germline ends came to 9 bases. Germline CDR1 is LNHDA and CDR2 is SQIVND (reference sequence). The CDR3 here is CASSFSLSNQPQHF. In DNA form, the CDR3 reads TGTGCCAGTAGTTTCTCATTGAGCAATCAGCCCCAGCATTTT.

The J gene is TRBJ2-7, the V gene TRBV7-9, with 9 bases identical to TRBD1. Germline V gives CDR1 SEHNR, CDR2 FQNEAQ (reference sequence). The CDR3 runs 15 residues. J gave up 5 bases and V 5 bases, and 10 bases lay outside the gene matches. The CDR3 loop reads CASSPGQGNFHEQYF. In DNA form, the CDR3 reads TGTGCCAGCAGCCCAGGACAGGGGAATTTCCACGAGCAGTACTTC.

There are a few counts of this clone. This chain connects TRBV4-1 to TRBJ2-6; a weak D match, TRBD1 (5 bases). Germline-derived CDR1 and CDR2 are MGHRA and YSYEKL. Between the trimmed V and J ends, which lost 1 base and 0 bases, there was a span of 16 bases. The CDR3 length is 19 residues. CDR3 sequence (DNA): TGCGCCAGCAGCCAAGGGCGAGAAGGGGCCTACTCTGGGGCCAACGTCCTGACTTTC. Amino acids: CASSQGREGAYSGANVLTF.

The CDR3 DNA is TGTGCCAGTAGTATAGGTCTAGCGGGACTCACAGATACGCAGTATTTT. This codes for CASSIGLAGLTDTQYF. The chain employs TRBV19 and TRBJ2-3; 9 nucleotides align to TRBD2. The CDR3 consists of 16 residues. CDR1 is LNHDA and CDR2 is SQIVND in the germline V gene (reference sequence). V shed 1 base, J shed 2 bases, and the junction held 4 bases outside the gene matches. Based on the CDR3 plus reference TRBV19 and TRBJ2-3, the full variable domain is DGGITQSPKYLFRKEGQNVTLSCEQNLNHDAMYWYRQDPGQGLRLIYYSQIVNDFQKGDIAEGYSVSREKKESFPLTVTSAQKNPTAFYLCASSIGLAGLTDTQYFGPGTRLTVL.